The clone carrying this T cell receptor beta chain was picked up one time. The CDR3 consists of 16 residues. Trimming removed 3 bases at V and 0 bases at J, with 12 bases between. Germline lookup yields CDR1 SEHNR and CDR2 FQNEAQ (reference sequence). During its preparation, the TCRbeta library received unique molecular identifiers. One entry per CDR3 protein results from TCRdb running MiXCR on the PCR reads. The sample records around 420,000 distinct CDR3 sequences, around 15% being singletons. This sample was included in a study of T-cell reconstitution after alpha-beta-depleted transplantation in children.

The chain has TRBV7-9 and TRBJ2-1; a possible D gene is TRBD2 (6 bases). This TCR derives from a boy under two years old who had a stem cell transplant for Wiskott-Aldrich syndrome, so the T cells may come from the graft donor. The input for sequencing was PBMCs, mostly from graft donor cells, taken 360 days after TCRalphabeta/CD19-depleted stem cell transplant. CDR3: CASSFWGRSSYNEQFF. CDR3 nucleotides: TGTGCCAGCAGCTTCTGGGGGAGGAGCTCCTACAATGAGCAGTTCTTC.